This TCR beta chain was found in a study of blood T cell repertoires in COVID-19. Looking at the study overall: Samples of COVID-19 (acute and convalescent) were obtained from the United States, Italy and Spain.

Under the authors' procedure: Scientists estimated how many nucleated cells there were by amplifying reference gene primers. Libraries were prepared by immunoSEQ multiplex PCR; TCRdb keeps only in-frame clonotypes and omits some of them. D and trimming were read from the DNA, whereas the V and J calls and clone size are those reported in that table. The profile covers fewer than 300,000 clones, with about 86% appearing a single time and roughly 12% taken by the ten largest. The receptor was isolated from a woman under 40 with COVID-19, enrolled during active disease. Specimen: peripheral blood.

CDR3 sequence: CASSSGGYTGEQYF. Written as DNA, the CDR3 is TGTGCCAGCAGCTCAGGAGGGTACACTGGCGAGCAGTACTTC. J is TRBJ2-7 and V is TRBV7-8; TRBD2 might be the D (6 bases). The CDR3 consists of 14 residues. Germline CDR1 reads SGHVS; CDR2 reads FQNEAQ. V was pared by 4 bases and J by 6 bases, with 16 bases between.